This T cell receptor (beta chain) was identified in a study of CD8+ T cells in alopecia areata. As for the study in general: Patients remained on tofacitinib for 6 to 18 months and then went 6 months without it. Notes on the study in general: Higher clonality was seen in lesional scalp than in normal scalp, especially in alopecia totalis/universalis. Scalp clonality and expanded CD8+ clones among the top 100 fell significantly with tofacitinib.

Extraction of RNA preceded its reverse transcription into cDNA, which served as the sequencing template. Clones were read by immunoSEQ multiplex PCR, and TCRdb kept only the in-frame ones, dropping some. The table lists over 150,000 clones, roughly 64% of them singletons. Only a few counts were recorded for this clone. Its antigen is currently unknown. J gave up 5 bases and V 4 bases, and 10 bases lay outside the gene matches. There are 14 residues in the CDR3. Germline values: CDR1 SQVTM, CDR2 ANQGSEA. Documented treatment: oral pan-JAK inhibitor, 5-10 mg twice daily. Cell sorting on a FACSAria was used to separate CD4+ and CD8+ T cells from the PBMCs.

The material sequenced was CD4+ T cells sorted from blood, taken at week 24, from a patient treated with tofacitinib. V is TRBV29-1 and J is TRBJ2-5; the match to TRBD2 covers 7 bases. The sequence was collected from a human donor with alopecia areata. The CDR3 here is CSVASTSDGETQYF. CDR3 bases: TGCAGCGTTGCCAGTACTAGCGACGGGGAGACCCAGTACTTC.